The clone carrying this TCR beta chain was recorded once. Germline values: CDR1 ENHRY, CDR2 SYGVKD. The CDR3 length is 14 residues. J was trimmed by 4 bases and V by 4 bases; bases with no gene match: 4. The sample belongs to a study of shared clonotypes between healthy human individuals. In the original workflow: ImmunoSEQ gave junction-only sequences without quality scores, so filtering differed. Assay: immunoSEQ multiplex PCR; the TCRdb copy retains only in-frame clones and omits some. The V and J calls and clone size come from that table; D and trimming were worked out from the DNA. This sample yields 950,000 to 1,100,000 clones, of which around four fifths are seen a single time; about 1.5% belongs to the top ten.

The receptor was derived from a man between 18 and 35 years old in good health. The chain joins TRBV10-3 to TRBJ2-7; 10 nucleotides align to TRBD2. Material: memory CD4+ T cells sorted from blood. Subset denoted: CD45RA-negative fraction. CDR3 protein: CAISGLAGEYEQYF. The DNA for the CDR3 is TGTGCCATCAGTGGTCTAGCGGGGGAGTACGAGCAGTACTTC.